These 26 T cell receptor beta chains share one sample of origin, sequenced in a study of blood T cell repertoires in COVID-19. Only in-frame clones appear in the TCRdb table, and some are missing; sequencing was by immunoSEQ multiplex PCR. In the table there are roughly 500,000 clones, 75% to 90% of which are singletons. The sequenced material came from peripheral blood. The origin of the receptors is a man younger than 35 with COVID-19, enrolled during active disease.

The chain combines TRBV4-1 with TRBJ2-7; perhaps TRBD1 as D (6 bases). V dropped 1 base and J dropped 6 bases, with 16 bases sitting between them. The CDR3 spans 15 residues. Germline values: CDR1 MGHRA, CDR2 YSYEKL. CDR3 residues: CASSQAGVFPFEQYF. CDR3 nucleotides: TGCGCCAGCAGCCAAGCAGGGGTCTTTCCCTTCGAGCAGTACTTC.

The genes are TRBV24-1 and TRBJ2-1; D is perhaps TRBD1 (5 bases). V lost 3 bases and J 3 bases, leaving 8 bases between the germline ends. The CDR3 length is 14 residues. The germline V gene encodes CDR1 KGHDR and CDR2 SFDVKD. Here the CDR3 DNA reads TGTGCCACCAGTGATAGGGGCGGCTACAATGAGCAGTTCTTC. Translation: CATSDRGGYNEQFF.

The CDR3 sequence is CASNLRGYEQYF. In DNA form, the CDR3 reads TGTGCCAGCAACCTACGGGGATACGAGCAGTACTTC. The V gene is TRBV7-9, the J gene TRBJ2-7, with D possibly TRBD2 on 5 matching bases. The germline V and J ends were trimmed by 7 bases and 4 bases, with 11 bases remaining between them. Germline loops: CDR1 SEHNR, CDR2 FQNEAQ (reference sequence). The CDR3 is made up of 12 amino acids. Complete variable domain (other parts from reference TRBV7-9 and TRBJ2-7): DTGVSQNPRHKITKRGQNVTFRCDPISEHNRLYWYRQTLGQGPEFLTYFQNEAQLEKSRLLSDRFSAERPKGSFSTLEIQRTEQGDSAMYLCASNLRGYEQYFGPGTRLTVT.

V is TRBV5-5 and J is TRBJ2-1, with 10 bases fitting TRBD1. The CDR3 consists of 16 residues. Germline values: CDR1 SGHKS, CDR2 YYEKEE (reference sequence). V dropped 3 bases and J dropped 3; count of bases not matched to a gene: 6. This chain's CDR3 is CASSYRDRGHYNEQFF. CDR3 nucleotide sequence: TGTGCCAGCAGCTACCGGGACAGGGGACACTACAATGAGCAGTTCTTC.

This chain uses TRBV28 with TRBJ2-7; 12 bases agree with TRBD2. Per the germline V gene, CDR1 is MDHEN and CDR2 is SYDVKM. The CDR3 length is 15 residues. V lost 4 bases, J lost 5 bases, and 6 bases stayed unmatched. The CDR3: CASSYTSGGSNEQYF. CDR3 coding DNA: TGTGCCAGCAGTTATACTAGCGGGGGGTCGAACGAGCAGTACTTC.

The V gene is TRBV2, the J gene TRBJ2-5, with 10 bases that match TRBD1. This CDR3 is 14 amino acids long. Germline V gene sequence: CDR1 SNHLY, CDR2 FYNNEI. With 8 bases clipped from V and 5 bases from J, the junction kept 8 bases outside the gene matches. In DNA, the CDR3 is TGTGCCAGCCTCCCGGGACAGGGGAGTGAGACCCAGTACTTC. This sequence encodes CASLPGQGSETQYF.

This chain links TRBV27 with TRBJ2-3; no reliable D call. The germline V and J ends were trimmed by 3 bases and 4 bases, with 8 bases remaining between them. Germline CDR1 is MNHEY and CDR2 is SMNVEV (reference sequence). The CDR3 spans 13 residues. CDR3 DNA: TGTGCCAGCAGTTTCCTGGGCTCAGATACGCAGTATTTT. Translation gives CASSFLGSDTQYF.

For this clone: Other DNA sequences in this specimen translate into the identical CDR3. This chain links TRBV7-2 with TRBJ2-5, with D possibly matching TRBD2 (7 bases). This CDR3 comprises 14 residues. From germline, CDR1 is SGHTA and CDR2 FQGNSA. V was cut by 0 bases and J by 5 bases, with 10 bases left in between. CDR3 nucleotide sequence: TGTGCCAGCAGCTTAGCGGGAGGGGGGGAGACCCAGTACTTC. Protein product: CASSLAGGGETQYF.

The chain combines TRBV13 with TRBJ2-5; 7 positions agree with TRBD2. V lost 3 bases, J lost 3 bases, and 13 bases stayed unmatched. The germline V gene encodes CDR1 PRHDT and CDR2 FYEKMQ (reference sequence). The CDR3 spans 17 residues. This chain's CDR3 is CASSFGTGREFEETQYF. CDR3 sequence (DNA): TGTGCCAGCAGCTTCGGCACCGGGCGGGAGTTCGAAGAGACCCAGTACTTC.

The chain combines TRBV20-1 with TRBJ2-7; D is uncertain. Germline values: CDR1 DFQATT, CDR2 SNEGSKA (reference sequence). Trimming stripped 5 bases from V and 3 bases from J, with 8 bases between. This CDR3 region has 11 residues. In nucleotides, the CDR3 is TGCAGTGCTTCTGCGATCTACGAGCAGTACTTC. Encoded protein: CSASAIYEQYF.

The chain uses TRBV7-2 and TRBJ1-2, with D possibly being TRBD1 (5 bases). The CDR3 spans 14 residues. V was shortened by 0 bases and J by 5 bases, with 10 bases between the two germline ends. Looked up from germline, CDR1 is SGHTA and CDR2 is FQGNSA. CDR3 in amino acids: CASSLAPGQYGYTF. In DNA, the CDR3 is TGTGCCAGCAGCTTAGCGCCAGGGCAGTATGGCTACACCTTC.

This clone has a handful of counts. The chain carries TRBV6-5 and TRBJ1-5; D is unresolved. The CDR3 has 14 amino acids. Germline CDR1 and CDR2: MNHEY and SVGAGI. The ends were cut back, 4 bases at V and 3 bases at J, with 10 bases in the middle. The CDR3 region is CASSSGGNNQPQHF. Written as DNA, the CDR3 is TGTGCCAGCAGTTCGGGAGGCAACAATCAGCCCCAGCATTTT.

This chain joins TRBV5-8 and TRBJ2-7; no clear D gene. V was trimmed by 0 bases and J by 10 bases, leaving 8 bases between them. The length of the CDR3 is 11 residues. Germline V lookup: CDR1 SGHTS, CDR2 YDEGEE. The CDR3 is CASSLAQSQYF. The CDR3, as DNA: TGTGCCAGCAGCTTGGCACAGAGCCAGTACTTC.

This chain joins TRBV27 and TRBJ2-1; D might be TRBD2 (6 bases). Trimming took off 4 bases at V and 7 bases at J, with 23 bases between the two ends. Germline assignment: CDR1 MNHEY and CDR2 SMNVEV (reference sequence). CDR3 length: 17 amino acids. The CDR3 DNA reads TGTGCCAGCAGTTCGCGACTAGGCCGTTGGGTTTCGAATGAGCAGTTCTTC. This translates into CASSSRLGRWVSNEQFF.

The V gene is TRBV3-1 (or the pseudogene TRBV3-2), the J gene TRBJ2-7, with TRBD2 identical over 7 bases. Germline V gives CDR1 LGHDT, CDR2 YNNKEL (reference sequence). V shed 0 bases and J 2 bases; nucleotides not matched to a gene: 1. CDR3 length: 14 amino acids. This CDR3 reads CASSQELAAYEQYF. The CDR3 coding sequence is TGTGCCAGCAGCCAAGAGCTAGCGGCCTACGAGCAGTACTTC.

The CDR3 is CASSHRGDRTDTQYF. The CDR3 bases are TGTGCCAGCAGCCACCGGGGGGACCGCACAGATACGCAGTATTTT. This chain connects TRBV5-5 to TRBJ2-3; 7 bases match TRBD2. Germline assignment: CDR1 SGHKS and CDR2 YYEKEE (reference sequence). There are 15 residues in the CDR3. After removal of 4 bases from V and 1 base from J, the junction contained 6 bases not matched to a gene. Full variable domain (outside the CDR3, taken from reference TRBV5-5 and TRBJ2-3): DAGVTQSPTHLIKTRGQQVTLRCSPISGHKSVSWYQQVLGQGPQFIFQYYEKEERGRGNFPDRFSARQFPNYSSELNVNALLLGDSALYLCASSHRGDRTDTQYFGPGTRLTVL.

The V gene is TRBV3-1 (or the pseudogene TRBV3-2), the J gene TRBJ2-3; 10 bases map to TRBD2. J was trimmed by 0 bases and V by 0 bases; bases with no gene match: 6. Germline CDR1 is LGHDT and CDR2 is YNNKEL (reference sequence). CDR3 size: 18 residues. The DNA for the CDR3 is TGTGCCAGCAGCCAAGAAGGCCAACTAGCGGGGAGCACAGATACGCAGTATTTT. It yields the protein CASSQEGQLAGSTDTQYF.

The rearrangement joins TRBV5-1 to TRBJ2-2; maybe TRBD1 (5 bases). Trimming removed 2 bases at V and 7 bases at J, with 12 bases between. Germline V gene lookup returns CDR1 SGHRS and CDR2 YFSETQ. The CDR3 spans 14 residues. CDR3 nucleotide sequence: TGCGCCAGCAGCTTCCAGGGCCCAGGCGGGGAGCTGTTTTTT. Translating gives CASSFQGPGGELFF.

The chain is built from TRBV5-4 and TRBJ2-6, with 10 bases matching TRBD2. The CDR3 is 19 residues long. In germline, CDR1 is SGHNT, CDR2 YYREEE (reference sequence). After removal of 4 bases from V and 0 bases from J, the junction contained 10 bases not matched to a gene. The CDR3 region is CASSRSTSGVSSGANVLTF. Here the CDR3 DNA reads TGTGCCAGCAGCCGAAGTACTAGCGGGGTCAGCTCTGGGGCCAACGTCCTGACTTTC. Full variable domain (outside the CDR3, taken from reference TRBV5-4 and TRBJ2-6): ETGVTQSPTHLIKTRGQQVTLRCSSQSGHNTVSWYQQALGQGPQFIFQYYREEENGRGNFPPRFSGLQFPNYSSELNVNALELDDSALYLCASSRSTSGVSSGANVLTFGAGSRLTVL.

This clone was counted only a few times. This chain uses TRBV2 with TRBJ1-5; D is uncertain. This CDR3 contains 15 residues. The V end was cut by 3 bases, the J end by 0 bases, with 9 bases between. CDR1 and CDR2 (germline): SNHLY, FYNNEI. CDR3 sequence reads: CASSEEQNSNQPQHF. CDR3 DNA sequence: TGTGCCAGCAGTGAGGAGCAGAATAGCAATCAGCCCCAGCATTTT.

This clone has just a few counts. The chain uses TRBV2 and TRBJ1-4; the D gene is possibly TRBD1 (5 bases). The germline V and J ends were trimmed by 0 bases and 1 base, with 6 bases remaining between them. Per the germline V gene, CDR1 is SNHLY and CDR2 is FYNNEI. The CDR3 is 15 residues long. CDR3 in amino acids: CASSEAGGTNEKLFF. In DNA, the CDR3 is TGTGCCAGCAGTGAAGCGGGGGGAACTAATGAAAAACTGTTTTTT. The full variable domain, its missing parts supplied by reference TRBV2 and TRBJ1-4, is EPEVTQTPSHQVTQMGQEVILRCVPISNHLYFYWYRQILGQKVEFLVSFYNNEISEKSEIFDDQFSVERPDGSNFTLKIRSTKLEDSAMYFCASSEAGGTNEKLFFGSGTQLSVL.

The table lists this clone with a few counts. The chain links TRBV3-1 (or the pseudogene TRBV3-2) to TRBJ2-1; 7 bases line up with TRBD1. Germline V gene lookup returns CDR1 LGHDT and CDR2 YNNKEL (reference sequence). The CDR3 sequence is 16 residues long. The V gene end was trimmed by 3 bases and the J gene end by 4 bases; junction bases not matched to a gene: 9. CDR3 protein: CASSHEGQSSYNEQFF. CDR3 bases: TGTGCCAGCAGCCACGAGGGACAGTCCTCATACAATGAGCAGTTCTTC.

The chain joins TRBV5-1 to TRBJ2-2; perhaps TRBD1 as D (6 bases). V gave up 4 bases and J gave up 1 base, with 11 bases separating them. The CDR3 spans 15 residues. CDR1 and CDR2 from the germline V gene are SGHRS and YFSETQ. In nucleotides, the CDR3 is TGCGCCAGCAGCGGGTGGACAGTGAACACCGGGGAGCTGTTTTTT. This codes for CASSGWTVNTGELFF.

This clone was seen many times. The CDR3 nucleotides are TGTGCCAGCAGCTCCCGATTAACAGGTTCACCCCTCCACTTT. Protein sequence: CASSSRLTGSPLHF. V and J are TRBV13 and TRBJ1-6; TRBD1 is a possible D gene (5 bases). Per germline, CDR1 PRHDT and CDR2 FYEKMQ (reference sequence). The CDR3 is 14 residues long. V lost 4 bases, J lost 9 bases, and 13 bases lay in between.

This clone was detected only once. This chain joins TRBV16 and TRBJ2-7, with D unresolved. Looked up from germline, CDR1 is KGHSY and CDR2 is FQNENV. This CDR3 contains 14 residues. V dropped 1 base and J dropped 5 bases, with 12 bases sitting between them. CDR3 amino acids: CASSQYYGRNEQYF. In nucleotides, the CDR3 is TGTGCCAGCAGCCAATATTATGGCCGCAACGAGCAGTACTTC.

The V call is TRBV7-9, the J call TRBJ2-1, with a weak D call TRBD1 (6 bases). Trimming pared 5 bases from V and 4 bases from J, leaving 15 bases between. The CDR3 contains 15 residues. Per germline, CDR1 SEHNR and CDR2 FQNEAQ (reference sequence). The chain's CDR3 is CASSVTGTQYNEQFF. Here the CDR3 DNA reads TGTGCCAGCAGCGTAACAGGGACACAATACAATGAGCAGTTCTTC.